One and the same sample provided the 2 T cell receptor beta chains below, sequenced in a study of T cells in Graves' hyperthyroidism and ophthalmopathy. From RNA transcripts, TCR beta CDR3 regions were amplified. The HTBI set primed first-round TCR CDR3 RT-PCR. TCRdb analysed the multiplex PCR reads with MiXCR anew, one entry per CDR3 protein. This sample yields over 550,000 distinct CDR3 sequences, of which around 15% are seen a single time; more than 15% belongs to the top ten. Material: blood. The receptors originated from a woman aged 18 to 35 with Graves' hyperthyroidism.

This clonotype was observed a handful of times. The chain carries TRBV29-1 and TRBJ2-7, with D perhaps matching TRBD1 (6 bases). Germline assignment: CDR1 SQVTM and CDR2 ANQGSEA. Trimming pared 4 bases from V and 5 bases from J, leaving 18 bases between. The CDR3 loop spans 14 amino acids. CDR3 in amino acids: CSVVLMSAGDEQYF. As DNA, the CDR3 is TGCAGCGTTGTATTAATGTCCGCAGGGGACGAGCAGTACTTC.

This clonotype was observed a handful of times. The chain links TRBV20-1 to TRBJ2-5; 8 positions match TRBD2. J gave up 7 bases and V 5 bases, and 9 bases lay outside the gene matches. There are 13 residues in the CDR3. The germline V gene encodes CDR1 DFQATT and CDR2 SNEGSKA (reference sequence). This CDR3 reads CSALRGGGVTQYF. CDR3 sequence (DNA): TGCAGTGCTCTCCGGGGGGGGGGGGTGACCCAGTACTTC.